This record concerns one TCR beta chain sequence. Its antigen is currently unknown. The read ends 3 residues early relative to the CDR3; the germline J gene fills the gap. Profiled with immunoSEQ multiplex PCR; TCRdb holds only in-frame clones, not every one. This sample's table has some 25,000 clones. All donors had a single incident cervical HPV16 infection, not prevalent. The data belong to a study of T cells in women clearing cervical HPV infection. General study findings and limits: Cases and controls were distinguished at AUC roughly 0.86 by richness and V genes. Repertoire richness, not evenness, was significantly elevated in CIN3+ cases versus controls. Cases carried less TRBV6-7 than controls: roughly 0.12% versus 0.17%.

The CDR3 consists of 15 residues. From germline, CDR1 is SGHRS and CDR2 YFSETQ. With 4 bases clipped from V and 3 bases from J, the junction kept 6 bases outside the gene matches. V and J are TRBV5-1 and TRBJ1-5, with 8 nucleotides matching TRBD1. Sample: blood buffy coat. This TCR came from a woman between 18 and 75 years old with a cervical HPV16 infection that either progressed to CIN3+ or cleared (not recorded which). CDR3 loop: CASSPGTGNNQPQHF. CDR3 bases read: TGCGCCAGCAGCCCCGGGACAGGTAACAATCAGCCC.